This TCR beta chain was sequenced in a study of control samples from healthy donors and cancer patients. Between the trimmed V and J ends, which lost 6 bases and 0 bases, there was a span of 18 bases. In germline, CDR1 is MNHEY, CDR2 SMNVEV (reference sequence). The CDR3 has 17 amino acids. The assay was immunoSEQ multiplex PCR, and TCRdb's table has in-frame clones only and misses some. The table lists 100,000 or so clones, roughly 78% of them singletons, with over 7.5% in the top ten. What was sequenced was blood. The rearrangement links TRBV27 to TRBJ1-5; possible D gene TRBD1, 6 bases. The sequence derives from an older woman in good health. The CDR3, as DNA: TGTGCCAGCAGCACCTCACGGACAGCTGATAGCAATCAGCCCCAGCATTTT. It codes for CASSTSRTADSNQPQHF.